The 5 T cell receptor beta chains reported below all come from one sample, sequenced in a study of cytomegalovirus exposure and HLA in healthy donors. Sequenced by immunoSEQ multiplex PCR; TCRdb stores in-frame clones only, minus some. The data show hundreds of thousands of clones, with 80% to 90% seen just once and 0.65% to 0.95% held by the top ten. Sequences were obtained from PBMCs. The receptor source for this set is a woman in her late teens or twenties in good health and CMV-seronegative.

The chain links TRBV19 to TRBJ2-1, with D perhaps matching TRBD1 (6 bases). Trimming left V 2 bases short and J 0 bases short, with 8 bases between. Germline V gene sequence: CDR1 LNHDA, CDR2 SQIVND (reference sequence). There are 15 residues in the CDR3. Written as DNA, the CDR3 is TGTGCCAGTAGTATACAAGGGGGCTCCTACAATGAGCAGTTCTTC. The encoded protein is CASSIQGGSYNEQFF. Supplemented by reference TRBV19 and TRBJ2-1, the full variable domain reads DGGITQSPKYLFRKEGQNVTLSCEQNLNHDAMYWYRQDPGQGLRLIYYSQIVNDFQKGDIAEGYSVSREKKESFPLTVTSAQKNPTAFYLCASSIQGGSYNEQFFGPGTRLTVL.

CDR3 amino acids: CASRARQGVNYGYTF. The CDR3 coding sequence is TGTGCCAGCAGAGCCCGGCAGGGCGTTAACTATGGCTACACCTTC. V is TRBV2 and J is TRBJ1-2; TRBD1 is a possible D gene (5 bases). Germline V CDR1 and CDR2: SNHLY, FYNNEI. The V and J ends lost 6 bases and 1 base respectively, with 15 bases between them. The CDR3 consists of 15 residues.

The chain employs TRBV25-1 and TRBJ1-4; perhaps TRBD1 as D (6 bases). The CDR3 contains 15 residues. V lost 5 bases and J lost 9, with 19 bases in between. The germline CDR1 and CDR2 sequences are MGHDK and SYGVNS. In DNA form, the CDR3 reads TGTGCCAGCAGTACCCCAGGGAGGGGGGAGAAAAAACTGTTTTTT. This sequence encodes CASSTPGRGEKKLFF. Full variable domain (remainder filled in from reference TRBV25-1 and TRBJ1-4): EADIYQTPRYLVIGTGKKITLECSQTMGHDKMYWYQQDPGMELHLIHYSYGVNSTEKGDLSSESTVSRIRTEHFPLTLESARPSHTSQYLCASSTPGRGEKKLFFGSGTQLSVL.

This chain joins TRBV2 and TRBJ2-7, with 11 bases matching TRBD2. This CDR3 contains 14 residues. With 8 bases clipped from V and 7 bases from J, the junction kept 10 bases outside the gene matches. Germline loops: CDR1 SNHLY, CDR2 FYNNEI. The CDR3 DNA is TGTGCCAGCCTTGAACCTAGCGGGGGGACGGAGCAGTACTTC. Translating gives CASLEPSGGTEQYF.

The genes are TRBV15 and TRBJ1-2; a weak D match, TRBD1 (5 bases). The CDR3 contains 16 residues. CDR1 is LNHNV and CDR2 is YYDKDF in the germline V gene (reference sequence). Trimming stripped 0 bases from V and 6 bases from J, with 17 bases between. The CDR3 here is CATSRDLGREVDGYTF. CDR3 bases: TGTGCCACCAGCAGAGATTTGGGCAGGGAGGTCGATGGCTACACCTTC.